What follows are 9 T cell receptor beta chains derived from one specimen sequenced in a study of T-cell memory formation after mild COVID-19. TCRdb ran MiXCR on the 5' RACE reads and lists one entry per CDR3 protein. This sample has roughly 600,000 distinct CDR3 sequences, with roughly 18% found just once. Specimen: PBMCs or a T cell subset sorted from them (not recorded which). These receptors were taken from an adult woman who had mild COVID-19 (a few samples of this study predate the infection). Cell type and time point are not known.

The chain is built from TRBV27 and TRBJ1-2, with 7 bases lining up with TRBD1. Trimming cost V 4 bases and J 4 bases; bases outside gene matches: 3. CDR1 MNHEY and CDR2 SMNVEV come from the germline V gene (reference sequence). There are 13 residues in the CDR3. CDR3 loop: CASSSPGGYGYTF. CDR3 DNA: TGTGCCAGCAGTTCCCCAGGGGGCTATGGCTACACCTTC.

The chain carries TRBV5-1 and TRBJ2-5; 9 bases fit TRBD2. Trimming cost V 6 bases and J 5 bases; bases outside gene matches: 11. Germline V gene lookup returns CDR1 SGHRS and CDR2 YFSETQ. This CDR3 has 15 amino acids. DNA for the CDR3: TGCGCCAGCACCGCCTTCGCGGGGGGGACGGAGACCCAGTACTTC. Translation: CASTAFAGGTETQYF. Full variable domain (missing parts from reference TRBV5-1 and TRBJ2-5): KAGVTQTPRYLIKTRGQQVTLSCSPISGHRSVSWYQQTPGQGLQFLFEYFSETQRNKGNFPGRFSGRQFSNSRSEMNVSTLELGDSALYLCASTAFAGGTETQYFGPGTRLLVL.

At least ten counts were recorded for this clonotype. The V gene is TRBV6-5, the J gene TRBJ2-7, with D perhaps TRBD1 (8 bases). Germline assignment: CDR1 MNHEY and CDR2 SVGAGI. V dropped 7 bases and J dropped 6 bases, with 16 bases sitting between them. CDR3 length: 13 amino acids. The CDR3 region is CASISTGGVEQYF. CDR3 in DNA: TGTGCCAGCATTTCAACAGGGGGGGTCGAGCAGTACTTC.

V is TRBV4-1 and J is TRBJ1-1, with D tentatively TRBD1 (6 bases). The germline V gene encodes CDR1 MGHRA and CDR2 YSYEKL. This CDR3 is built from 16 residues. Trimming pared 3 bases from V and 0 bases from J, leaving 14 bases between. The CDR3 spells CASSHPLRDMNTEAFF. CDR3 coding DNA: TGCGCCAGCAGCCATCCCCTCAGGGACATGAACACTGAAGCTTTCTTT.

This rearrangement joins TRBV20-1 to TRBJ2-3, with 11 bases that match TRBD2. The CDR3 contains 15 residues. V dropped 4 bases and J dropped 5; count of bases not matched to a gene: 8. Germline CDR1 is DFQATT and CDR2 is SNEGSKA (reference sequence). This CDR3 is CSATVAGGPIDTQYF. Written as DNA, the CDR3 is TGCAGTGCTACCGTAGCGGGAGGGCCTATAGATACGCAGTATTTT.

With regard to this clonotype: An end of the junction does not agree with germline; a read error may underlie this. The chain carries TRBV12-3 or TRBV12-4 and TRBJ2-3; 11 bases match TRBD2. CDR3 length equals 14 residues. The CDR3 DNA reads TGTGCCAGCAGTCTAGCGGGGGGCAGAGGTACGCAGTATTTT. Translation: CASSLAGGRGTQYF.

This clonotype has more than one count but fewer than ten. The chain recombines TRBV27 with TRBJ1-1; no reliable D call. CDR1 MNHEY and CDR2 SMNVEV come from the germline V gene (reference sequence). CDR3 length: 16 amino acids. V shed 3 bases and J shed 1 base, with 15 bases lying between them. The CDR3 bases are TGTGCCAGCAGTTTCCTCCCGGGAGGCCCGAACACTGAAGCTTTCTTT. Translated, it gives CASSFLPGGPNTEAFF.

The CDR3 DNA reads TGTGCCAGCAGTGACTCATTGGGAAGCACAGATACGCAGTATTTT. It encodes CASSDSLGSTDTQYF. V gene TRBV2 combines with J gene TRBJ2-3; no definite D call. Germline V gene sequence: CDR1 SNHLY, CDR2 FYNNEI. The CDR3 is made up of 15 amino acids. V was cut by 3 bases and J by 0 bases, with 10 bases left in between. The full variable domain, in which reference TRBV2 and TRBJ2-3 provide the parts outside the CDR3, is EPEVTQTPSHQVTQMGQEVILRCVPISNHLYFYWYRQILGQKVEFLVSFYNNEISEKSEIFDDQFSVERPDGSNFTLKIRSTKLEDSAMYFCASSDSLGSTDTQYFGPGTRLTVL.

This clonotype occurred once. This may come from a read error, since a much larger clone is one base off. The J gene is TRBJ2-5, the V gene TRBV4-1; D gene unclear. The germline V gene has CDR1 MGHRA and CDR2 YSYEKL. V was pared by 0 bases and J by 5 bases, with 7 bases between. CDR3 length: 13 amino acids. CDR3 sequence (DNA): TGCGCCAGCAGCCAAGATTGGGCGGAGACCCAGTACTTC. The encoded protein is CASSQDWAETQYF.